This passage covers 5 T cell receptor beta chains from one sample sequenced in a study of blood T cell repertoires in COVID-19. Assay used: immunoSEQ multiplex PCR; TCRdb lists only in-frame clones, some missing. The sample lists 30,000 to 50,000 clones, around 86% occurring once. The material sequenced was peripheral blood. The receptors here all came from a man between 50 and 59 years old with active or convalescent COVID-19.

The chain links TRBV30 to TRBJ1-4, with D possibly matching TRBD1 (5 bases). The germline gives CDR1 GTSNPN, CDR2 SVGIG (reference sequence). V lost 0 bases and J 7 bases, leaving 9 bases between the germline ends. The CDR3 runs 13 residues. This CDR3 reads CAWSVLGVEKLFF. The CDR3 DNA is TGTGCCTGGAGTGTTTTAGGGGTTGAAAAACTGTTTTTT.

The gene calls are TRBV3-1 (or the pseudogene TRBV3-2) and TRBJ2-2, with D perhaps TRBD1 (6 bases). The CDR3 consists of 15 residues. Trimming left V 4 bases short and J 1 base short, with 10 bases between. Germline CDR1 reads LGHDT; CDR2 reads YNNKEL (reference sequence). The DNA of the CDR3 is TGTGCCAGCAGCCCTACGGACAGGAACACCGGGGAGCTGTTTTTT. Amino acids: CASSPTDRNTGELFF.

The chain joins TRBV15 to TRBJ1-2; possible D gene TRBD1, 6 bases. CDR3 length: 15 amino acids. With 1 base removed from V and 4 bases from J, the gap between germline ends came to 13 bases. The V gene's germline CDR1 is LNHNV and CDR2 YYDKDF (reference sequence). In DNA form, the CDR3 reads TGTGCCACCAGCAGAGTCAGGGGCGAAGGCTATGGCTACACCTTC. Translated: CATSRVRGEGYGYTF.

This sequence joins TRBV11-2 and TRBJ2-5, with 7 nucleotides matching TRBD1. Germline loops: CDR1 SGHAT, CDR2 FQNNGV. CDR3 length: 15 amino acids. V lost 5 bases and J lost 1; bases outside the gene matches: 7. The CDR3 loop is CASSTHRGTQETQYF. CDR3 coding DNA: TGTGCCAGCAGCACCCACAGGGGCACCCAAGAGACCCAGTACTTC.

The rearrangement joins TRBV28 to TRBJ2-2, with D uncertain. The CDR3 is 16 amino acids. Trimming removed 5 bases from V and 7 bases from J, with 20 bases in between. The germline V gene has CDR1 MDHEN and CDR2 SYDVKM. The DNA for the CDR3 is TGTGCCAGCAGTCTACACTTGACGAGGAAGTACGGGGAGCTGTTTTTT. Amino acids: CASSLHLTRKYGELFF.